Shown below are 26 T cell receptor beta chains from a single sample sequenced in a study of Graves' ophthalmopathy and Graves' hyperthyroidism. The TCR beta CDR3 regions underwent amplification from RNA transcripts. HTBI primers primed a first-round RT-PCR, and a second-round multiplex PCR followed. TCRdb redid the calling of the multiplex PCR reads with MiXCR, one entry per CDR3 protein. Counted here are about 150,000 distinct CDR3 sequences, 30% to 45% occurring once; the ten biggest clones make up around 5.8%. The sample taken for sequencing was peripheral blood. Receptors were obtained from a woman in her thirties or forties with Graves' ophthalmopathy.

This clonotype was seen ten or more times. The V gene is TRBV29-1, the J gene TRBJ2-7; D may match TRBD1 or TRBD2 (5 bases each). V was shortened by 7 bases and J by 0 bases, with 10 bases between the two germline ends. CDR1 is SQVTM, CDR2 ANQGSEA, per germline. CDR3 length equals 12 residues. The CDR3 DNA is TGCAGCGCACGGGACGTCTCCTACGAGCAGTACTTC. Translated: CSARDVSYEQYF.

In its sample, this clonotype was seen many times. The chain recombines TRBV5-1 with TRBJ1-2; D remains ambiguous. Per the germline V gene, CDR1 is SGHRS and CDR2 is YFSETQ. The CDR3 extends over 12 amino acids. The germline V and J ends were trimmed by 0 bases and 6 bases, with 6 bases remaining between them. DNA for the CDR3: TGCGCCAGCAGCTTGGCCATGGATGGCTACACCTTC. Translation gives CASSLAMDGYTF.

This clonotype showed up many times. The V call is TRBV28, the J call TRBJ1-2; the match to TRBD1 covers 7 bases. This CDR3 is 17 amino acids long. The ends lost 6 bases at V and 0 bases at J; junction bases unmatched: 13. The germline gives CDR1 MDHEN, CDR2 SYDVKM. The DNA of the CDR3 is TGTGCCAGCAGAATAAGACAGGGTACCGTCACTAACTATGGCTACACCTTC. As protein: CASRIRQGTVTNYGYTF.

This clonotype was detected many times. CDR3 DNA: TGCGCCAGCAGCTTGGGGGGGCTCGGGAACACTGAAGCTTTCTTT. It specifies CASSLGGLGNTEAFF. The chain employs TRBV5-1 and TRBJ1-1; D possibly corresponds to TRBD1 (6 bases). Germline CDR1 is SGHRS and CDR2 is YFSETQ. The CDR3 totals 15 residues. Trimming shortened V by 0 bases and J by 1 base, and 10 bases separated the two germline ends.

Only one count was recorded for this clonotype. The chain recombines TRBV6-1 with TRBJ1-2; 10 nucleotides line up with TRBD1. This CDR3 has 13 residues. Unmatched junction bases numbered 5, after V lost 6 bases and J lost 7 bases. Germline CDR1 MNHNS, CDR2 SASEGT. This CDR3 is CASRTGGRGGYTF. The CDR3, as DNA: TGTGCCAGCAGGACAGGGGGCAGGGGTGGCTACACCTTC.

In this sample, this clonotype turned up many times. The chain uses TRBV28 and TRBJ2-5, with D tentatively TRBD1 or TRBD2 (6 bases each). Trimming shortened V by 5 bases and J by 5 bases, and 24 bases separated the two germline ends. The V gene's germline CDR1 is MDHEN and CDR2 SYDVKM. The CDR3 covers 17 residues. As DNA, the CDR3 is TGTGCCAGCAGTACGGAGGGGGACAACAAAAATTGTGAGACCCAGTACTTC. Residues: CASSTEGDNKNCETQYF.

The rearrangement uses TRBV12-3 or TRBV12-4 and TRBJ2-7, with TRBD2 as a possible D gene (6 bases). The CDR3 spans 14 residues. The ends were cut back, 7 bases at V and 2 bases at J, with 15 bases in the middle. The CDR3: CASTYGGFTYEQYF. The CDR3 DNA sequence: TGTGCCAGCACCTACGGAGGGTTTACCTACGAGCAGTACTTC.

At least ten counts were recorded for this clonotype. The chain recombines TRBV12-3 or TRBV12-4 with TRBJ2-7, with 9 nucleotides matching TRBD1. V trimming: 3 bases; J trimming: 2 bases; junction bases outside the gene matches: 5. The CDR3 runs 15 residues. CDR3 coding DNA: TGTGCCAGCAGTTTTTCCGGGACAGGGCCCTACGAGCAGTACTTC. It encodes CASSFSGTGPYEQYF.

This clonotype came up many times. The chain employs TRBV28 and TRBJ2-7, with D unclear. CDR3 length equals 13 residues. V was trimmed by 8 bases and J by 2 bases, leaving 13 bases between them. The germline gives CDR1 MDHEN, CDR2 SYDVKM. This chain's CDR3 is CASFSAKPYEQYF. CDR3 in DNA: TGTGCCAGCTTTTCAGCGAAACCCTACGAGCAGTACTTC.

This clonotype was seen many times. The J gene is TRBJ2-7, the V gene TRBV14, with TRBD1 matching over 7 bases. CDR3 length: 15 amino acids. CDR1 and CDR2 (germline): SGHDN, FVKESK. V lost 4 bases and J lost 0; bases outside the gene matches: 6. This CDR3 reads CASSPRDRNSYEQYF. DNA of the CDR3: TGTGCCAGCAGCCCCCGGGACAGAAACTCCTACGAGCAGTACTTC.

The V and J genes are TRBV12-3 or TRBV12-4 and TRBJ2-7; TRBD2 agrees at 13 bases. The CDR3 runs 18 residues. With V trimmed by 5 bases and J by 2 bases, 12 bases remained unmatched. In DNA, the CDR3 is TGTGCCAGCAGTCCGGGACTAGCGGGAAAAGGATCGCCCTACGAGCAGTACTTC. This translates into CASSPGLAGKGSPYEQYF.

This chain uses TRBV6-2 or TRBV6-3 with TRBJ1-5; D remains unclear. Germline V CDR1 and CDR2: MNHEY, SVGEGT. V was pared by 5 bases and J by 13 bases, with 18 bases between. The CDR3 loop spans 13 amino acids. CDR3 sequence (DNA): TGTGCCAGCAGTGTACCCCCAGGCGAGACACAGCATTTT. Translating gives CASSVPPGETQHF.

The chain links TRBV30 to TRBJ1-5; D is possibly TRBD1 (5 bases). Germline-derived CDR1 and CDR2 are GTSNPN and SVGIG (reference sequence). The CDR3 extends over 13 amino acids. V gave up 2 bases and J gave up 7 bases, with 12 bases separating them. The CDR3 protein is CAWSPGPSQPQHF. In DNA, the CDR3 is TGTGCCTGGAGTCCGGGGCCGAGCCAGCCCCAGCATTTT.

This chain uses TRBV19 with TRBJ2-7, with 7 positions matching TRBD1. This CDR3 contains 14 residues. Germline V gene data show CDR1 as LNHDA and CDR2 as SQIVND (reference sequence). With 4 bases clipped from V and 3 bases from J, the junction kept 6 bases outside the gene matches. CDR3 sequence: CASSKMDRNYEQYF. In DNA form, the CDR3 reads TGTGCCAGTAGTAAAATGGACAGGAACTACGAGCAGTACTTC.

This clonotype was detected ten times or more. This rearrangement joins TRBV6-1 to TRBJ1-1; D uncertain. The ends were cut back, 2 bases at V and 5 bases at J, with 18 bases in the middle. The germline gives CDR1 MNHNS, CDR2 SASEGT. The CDR3 sequence is 16 residues long. CDR3 coding DNA: TGTGCCAGCAGTGAACGTGGTTCGGGGATTCTAACTGAAGCTTTCTTT. This codes for CASSERGSGILTEAFF.

In its sample, this clonotype was seen many times. The V call is TRBV7-2, the J call TRBJ1-3; the D gene is possibly TRBD1 (6 bases). Germline V gives CDR1 SGHTA, CDR2 FQGNSA. Trimming cost V 1 base and J 4 bases, with 11 bases left between them. The CDR3 extends over 15 amino acids. The CDR3 protein is CASSLVQGQGNTIYF. The CDR3 bases are TGTGCCAGCAGCTTAGTTCAGGGGCAAGGAAACACCATATATTTT.

The sample holds many counts of this clonotype. V and J are TRBV29-1 and TRBJ2-7, with D possibly matching TRBD1 (5 bases). The CDR3 is 13 residues long. Trimming shortened V by 4 bases and J by 0 bases, and 10 bases separated the two germline ends. Germline V gives CDR1 SQVTM, CDR2 ANQGSEA. The CDR3 region is CSVVPRASYEQYF. The CDR3 nucleotides are TGCAGCGTTGTCCCCAGGGCCTCCTACGAGCAGTACTTC.

This clonotype came up many times. V and J are TRBV2 and TRBJ1-1; D is perhaps TRBD1 (5 bases). This CDR3 region has 18 residues. V was clipped by 2 bases and J by 2 bases, with 21 bases between them. Germline V gene lookup returns CDR1 SNHLY and CDR2 FYNNEI. CDR3 sequence reads: CASSENDLTTAANTEAFF. As DNA, the CDR3 is TGTGCCAGCAGTGAAAACGACTTAACGACAGCCGCAAACACTGAAGCTTTCTTT.

This clonotype occurred many times. The chain combines TRBV30 with TRBJ1-2; D uncertain. V gave up 0 bases and J gave up 9 bases, with 11 bases separating them. Germline CDR1 is GTSNPN and CDR2 is SVGIG (reference sequence). This CDR3 has 12 residues. CDR3 sequence (DNA): TGTGCCTGGAGTGTACGGGAGGAAAGCTACACCTTC. Protein sequence: CAWSVREESYTF. The variable domain in full, completed from reference TRBV30 and TRBJ1-2, reads SQTIHQWPATLVQPVGSPLSLECTVEGTSNPNLYWYRQAAGRGLQLLFYSVGIGQISSEVPQNLSASRPQDRQFILSSKKLLLSDSGFYLCAWSVREESYTFGSGTRLTVV.

The V gene is TRBV6-5, the J gene TRBJ1-1; D is uncertain. The CDR3 length is 16 residues. The V gene lost 1 base and the J gene lost 2 bases, with 14 bases spanning the gap. Germline-derived CDR1 and CDR2 are MNHEY and SVGAGI. The CDR3 DNA is TGTGCCAGCAGTTACTACCCTAGGACGGGAAACACTGAAGCTTTCTTT. Translated: CASSYYPRTGNTEAFF.

The rearrangement uses TRBV29-1 and TRBJ1-5; a weak D match, TRBD1 (6 bases). From germline, CDR1 is SQVTM and CDR2 ANQGSEA. The V gene lost 4 bases and the J gene lost 3 bases, with 10 bases spanning the gap. The CDR3 sequence is 13 residues long. CDR3 DNA sequence: TGCAGCGTTGTGACAGGACACAATCAGCCCCAGCATTTT. Its translation is CSVVTGHNQPQHF.

This rearrangement joins TRBV7-2 to TRBJ2-7; 7 nucleotides match TRBD1. CDR3 length: 14 amino acids. The germline CDR1 and CDR2 sequences are SGHTA and FQGNSA. Trimming took 7 bases from V and 2 from J; bases not matched to a gene: 8. The CDR3 nucleotides read TGTGCCAGCACCGCGTCCGGGACAGCCTACGAGCAGTACTTC. Its translation is CASTASGTAYEQYF.

This chain uses TRBV27 with TRBJ1-2; D remains ambiguous. With 6 bases removed from V and 8 bases from J, the gap between germline ends came to 22 bases. Germline V lookup: CDR1 MNHEY, CDR2 SMNVEV (reference sequence). The CDR3 totals 15 residues. The CDR3 DNA follows: TGTGCCAGCAGCCCCCTGGGCTTAGGGCAGGAAGGCTACACCTTC. Encoded protein: CASSPLGLGQEGYTF.

In its sample, this clonotype was seen once. This chain links TRBV12-3 or TRBV12-4 with TRBJ1-1; D is unclear. The CDR3 totals 15 residues. The germline V and J ends were trimmed by 4 bases and 2 bases, with 14 bases remaining between them. The CDR3 DNA sequence: TGTGCCAGCAGTTCTTGGGCGGAACAAAACACTGAAGCTTTCTTT. This gives the protein CASSSWAEQNTEAFF.

In its sample, this clonotype was seen many times. The CDR3 DNA follows: TGTGCCAGCAGCTTAGGCTGGCGGAACTCCTACGAGCAGTACTTC. This codes for CASSLGWRNSYEQYF. The chain employs TRBV7-9 and TRBJ2-7; no definite D call. This CDR3 is 15 amino acids long. Germline V gives CDR1 SEHNR, CDR2 FQNEAQ (reference sequence). V was cut by 1 base and J by 0 bases, with 10 bases left in between.

Many counts were recorded for this clonotype. This sequence joins TRBV30 and TRBJ2-7; 10 bases agree with TRBD2. Per germline, CDR1 GTSNPN and CDR2 SVGIG (reference sequence). V lost 3 bases to trimming and J lost 7 bases; unmatched junction nucleotides: 21. CDR3 length equals 18 residues. The CDR3 DNA follows: TGTGCCTGGAGATTAGACAGGGTGAGGGCTAGCGGGAGTGAAGAGCAGTACTTC. As protein: CAWRLDRVRASGSEEQYF.